These 14 T cell receptor beta chains were all obtained from the same sample, sequenced in a study of control samples from healthy donors and cancer patients. Sequencing used immunoSEQ multiplex PCR; TCRdb keeps in-frame clones, though not all of them. Of about 190,000 clones in the sample, roughly nine tenths are singletons; the top ten hold 1.8%. The sample was blood. These receptors were obtained from a man younger than 40 in good health.

V gene TRBV11-3 combines with J gene TRBJ2-7; D unresolved. Trimming removed 0 bases at V and 7 bases at J, with 10 bases between. This CDR3 region has 13 residues. The V gene's germline CDR1 is SGHNT and CDR2 YENEEA. The CDR3 DNA follows: TGTGCCAGCAGCTTAGATCAAGGCCCTGAGCAGTACTTC. This gives the protein CASSLDQGPEQYF.

V and J are TRBV24-1 and TRBJ2-6, with 7 bases identical to TRBD1. Germline CDR1 is KGHDR and CDR2 is SFDVKD. The CDR3 is 16 residues long. The V segment lost 4 bases and the J segment 2 bases; nucleotides outside the gene matches: 4. CDR3 in amino acids: CATSDYTGAGANVLTF. The CDR3 nucleotides are TGTGCCACCAGTGACTATACAGGGGCTGGGGCCAACGTCCTGACTTTC.

This rearrangement joins TRBV7-2 to TRBJ1-2; 7 bases map to TRBD1. The V gene end was trimmed by 5 bases and the J gene end by 4 bases; junction bases not matched to a gene: 4. Germline V lookup: CDR1 SGHTA, CDR2 FQGNSA. The length of the CDR3 is 13 residues. This CDR3 reads CASSPQGIYGYTF. CDR3 nucleotide sequence: TGTGCCAGCAGCCCACAGGGGATCTATGGCTACACCTTC.

This chain links TRBV6-1 with TRBJ1-1; TRBD1 agrees at 9 bases. The germline CDR1 and CDR2 sequences are MNHNS and SASEGT. V lost 1 base, J lost 5 bases, and 8 bases stayed unmatched. The CDR3 has 16 residues. The CDR3 nucleotides read TGTGCCAGCAGTGAAGAGTACAGGGGGCCGAAGACTGAAGCTTTCTTT. This gives the protein CASSEEYRGPKTEAFF.

This rearrangement joins TRBV30 to TRBJ2-7, with 7 positions matching TRBD1. In germline, CDR1 is GTSNPN, CDR2 SVGIG (reference sequence). This CDR3 spans 14 amino acids. Trimming removed 4 bases from V and 2 bases from J; junction bases left unmatched: 8. In DNA form, the CDR3 reads TGTGCCTGGAACAGACAGGGAACCACCTACGAGCAGTACTTC. Translation: CAWNRQGTTYEQYF.

This clone came up once. The chain links TRBV5-6 to TRBJ2-2; perhaps TRBD1 as D (6 bases). Trimming pared 3 bases from V and 4 bases from J, leaving 16 bases between. CDR1 and CDR2 (germline): SGHDT, YYEEEE. The CDR3 is 16 residues long. The CDR3 loop is CASSSLDSDITGELFF. For the CDR3, the DNA is TGTGCCAGCAGCTCATTGGACAGTGATATCACCGGGGAGCTGTTTTTT.

This clone was picked up one time. The chain is built from TRBV6-5 and TRBJ1-1; 8 bases are a match to TRBD1. Germline-derived CDR1 and CDR2 are MNHEY and SVGAGI. The trim removed 6 bases at V and 0 bases at J, leaving 3 bases unmatched. This CDR3 spans 14 amino acids. The CDR3 spells CASSLQGVNTEAFF. The CDR3 DNA reads as TGTGCCAGCAGCCTACAGGGGGTGAACACTGAAGCTTTCTTT.

Details on this clone: This sample also contains other DNA sequences that code for the same CDR3. V gene TRBV2 combines with J gene TRBJ2-6; no reliable D call. The V gene lost 3 bases and the J gene lost 1 base, with 1 base spanning the gap. CDR1 is SNHLY, CDR2 FYNNEI, per germline. CDR3 length: 13 amino acids. The CDR3 DNA is TGTGCCAGCAGTGAGTCTGGGGCCAACGTCCTGACTTTC. It codes for CASSESGANVLTF.

This rearrangement joins TRBV2 to TRBJ2-2, with 10 bases aligning to TRBD1. Unmatched junction bases numbered 5, after V lost 6 bases and J lost 1 base. Germline loops: CDR1 SNHLY, CDR2 FYNNEI. CDR3 length: 16 residues. CDR3 DNA sequence: TGTGCCAGCAGGAGGGACAGGGGAAGGAACACCGGGGAGCTGTTTTTT. It encodes CASRRDRGRNTGELFF. Filled out from reference TRBV2 and TRBJ2-2, the complete variable domain reads EPEVTQTPSHQVTQMGQEVILRCVPISNHLYFYWYRQILGQKVEFLVSFYNNEISEKSEIFDDQFSVERPDGSNFTLKIRSTKLEDSAMYFCASRRDRGRNTGELFFGEGSRLTVL.

This sequence joins TRBV13 and TRBJ1-4; D is unresolved. Germline V gives CDR1 PRHDT, CDR2 FYEKMQ (reference sequence). There are 14 residues in the CDR3. V was shortened by 0 bases and J by 4 bases, with 6 bases between the two germline ends. The CDR3 spells CASSLGRNNEKLFF. As DNA, the CDR3 is TGTGCCAGCAGCTTAGGACGGAATAATGAAAAACTGTTTTTT.

The chain is built from TRBV6-5 and TRBJ1-1, with D hard to call. Trimming removed 10 bases from V and 0 bases from J, with 9 bases in between. The CDR3 runs 12 residues. Germline V CDR1 and CDR2: MNHEY, SVGAGI. For the CDR3, the DNA is TGTGCCATGACGGTGATGAACACTGAAGCTTTCTTT. Translating gives CAMTVMNTEAFF.

The chain couples TRBV5-4 to TRBJ1-3; D is ambiguous. Germline V gives CDR1 SGHNT, CDR2 YYREEE (reference sequence). V was clipped by 4 bases and J by 6 bases, with 11 bases between them. This CDR3 is 13 amino acids long. DNA of the CDR3: TGTGCCAGCAGCGAGGCTCTCCTAAACACCATATATTTT. It yields the protein CASSEALLNTIYF.

CDR3 DNA sequence: TGTGCCAGTAGTATTGAGGGTCCCCGGAACGAGCAGTACTTC. It is translated as CASSIEGPRNEQYF. The rearrangement links TRBV19 to TRBJ2-7, with a possible D match to TRBD2 (5 bases). V lost 3 bases and J lost 5, with 14 bases in between. CDR1 is LNHDA, CDR2 SQIVND, per germline (reference sequence). There are 14 residues in the CDR3.

V and J are TRBV4-2 and TRBJ2-5; 9 bases are a match to TRBD2. This CDR3 is 14 amino acids long. Looked up from germline, CDR1 is LGHNA and CDR2 is YNFKEQ. The V segment lost 4 bases and the J segment 2 bases; nucleotides outside the gene matches: 2. The CDR3 sequence is CASSPGLAQETQYF. The DNA of the CDR3 is TGTGCCAGCAGCCCGGGACTAGCTCAAGAGACCCAGTACTTC.